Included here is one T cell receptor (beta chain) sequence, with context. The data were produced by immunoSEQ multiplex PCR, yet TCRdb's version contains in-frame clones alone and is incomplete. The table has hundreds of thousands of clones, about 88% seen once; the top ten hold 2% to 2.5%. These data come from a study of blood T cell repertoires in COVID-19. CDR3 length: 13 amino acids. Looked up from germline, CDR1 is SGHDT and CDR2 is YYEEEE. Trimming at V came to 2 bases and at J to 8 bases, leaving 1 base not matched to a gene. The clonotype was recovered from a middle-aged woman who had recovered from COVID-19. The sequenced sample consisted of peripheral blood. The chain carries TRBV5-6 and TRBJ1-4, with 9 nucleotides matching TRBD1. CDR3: CASSFGTGEKLFF. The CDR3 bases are TGTGCCAGCAGCTTTGGGACAGGGGAAAAACTGTTTTTT.